This TCR beta chain was sequenced during a study of shared clonotypes between healthy human individuals. The naive CD8 subset, CD45RO-negative cells positively selected for CCR7, excluded terminally differentiated effector memory CD45RA+ cells. The assay was immunoSEQ multiplex PCR, and TCRdb's table has in-frame clones only and misses some. The sample records around 1.9 million clones, roughly 91% being singletons. The V end lost 3 bases, the J end lost 2 bases, and 10 bases lay between the germline ends. This CDR3 is 15 amino acids long. Germline values: CDR1 SEHNR, CDR2 FQNEAQ (reference sequence).

Material: naive CD8+ T cells from PBMCs. This receptor was taken from a man between 18 and 35 years old in good health. Some clones in this sample may be carry-over from other donors' samples. The chain is built from TRBV7-9 and TRBJ2-2; D unresolved. Written as DNA, the CDR3 is TGTGCCAGCAGCTTTTCTTCAGATAACACCGGGGAGCTGTTTTTT. This encodes CASSFSSDNTGELFF.